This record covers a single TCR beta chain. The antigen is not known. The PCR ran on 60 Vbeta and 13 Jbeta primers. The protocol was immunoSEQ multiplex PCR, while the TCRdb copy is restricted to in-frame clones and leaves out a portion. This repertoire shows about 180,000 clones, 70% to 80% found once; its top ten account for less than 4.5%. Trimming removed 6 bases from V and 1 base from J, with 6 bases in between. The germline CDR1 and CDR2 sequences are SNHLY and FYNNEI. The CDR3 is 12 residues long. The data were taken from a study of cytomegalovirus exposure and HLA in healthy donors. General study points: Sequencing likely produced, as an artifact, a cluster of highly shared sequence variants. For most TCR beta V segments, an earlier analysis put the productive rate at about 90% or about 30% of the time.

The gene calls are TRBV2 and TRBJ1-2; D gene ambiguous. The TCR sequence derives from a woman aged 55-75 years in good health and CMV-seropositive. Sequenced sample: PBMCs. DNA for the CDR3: TGTGCCAGCAGGGGAGATAACTATGGCTACACCTTC. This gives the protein CASRGDNYGYTF. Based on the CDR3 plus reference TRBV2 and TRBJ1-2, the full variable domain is EPEVTQTPSHQVTQMGQEVILRCVPISNHLYFYWYRQILGQKVEFLVSFYNNEISEKSEIFDDQFSVERPDGSNFTLKIRSTKLEDSAMYFCASRGDNYGYTFGSGTRLTVV.